This entry lists 8 T cell receptor beta chains sequenced from one sample in a study of T-cell memory formation after mild COVID-19. MiXCR, run by TCRdb on the 5' RACE reads, gives a single entry per CDR3 protein. The sample contains about 560,000 distinct CDR3 sequences, roughly 21% of which appear only once. Sequenced material: PBMCs or a T cell subset sorted from them (not recorded which). These TCRs come from an adult woman who had mild COVID-19 (a few samples of this study predate the infection). Cell type and time point are not known.

In its sample, this clonotype was seen many times. The chain combines TRBV10-3 with TRBJ2-3; TRBD2 matches 8 bases. Germline values: CDR1 ENHRY, CDR2 SYGVKD. CDR3 size: 14 residues. The V and J ends lost 2 bases and 5 bases, in that order; junction bases with no gene match: 3. The CDR3 sequence: CAISESGRIDTQYF. The CDR3 DNA reads TGTGCCATCAGTGAGAGCGGGAGAATAGATACGCAGTATTTT.

The V and J genes are TRBV21-1 and TRBJ2-5; the D call of TRBD1 is as the table states it, not checked on the DNA. TRBV21-1 is reported as a pseudogene. CDR3 size: 16 residues. CDR3 sequence reads: CASSKLLDRGGETQYF. CDR3 DNA: TGTGCCAGCAGCAAACTGTTGGACAGGGGAGGCGAGACCCAGTACTTC.

This clonotype appeared a single time. The chain combines TRBV4-2 with TRBJ1-5, with D maybe TRBD1 (5 bases). V dropped 0 bases and J dropped 7 bases, with 10 bases sitting between them. Germline V gives CDR1 LGHNA, CDR2 YNFKEQ. CDR3 length: 14 amino acids. The CDR3 region has the DNA TGTGCCAGCAGCCAAGAGCAGGGAGACCAGCCCCAGCATTTT. Translated, it gives CASSQEQGDQPQHF.

J is TRBJ2-2 and V is TRBV7-8; perhaps TRBD1 as D (6 bases). Deletions cut 6 bases from V and 3 bases from J, with 26 bases between. The V gene's germline CDR1 is SGHVS and CDR2 FQNEAQ. This CDR3 spans 19 amino acids. The DNA of the CDR3 is TGTGCCAGCAGACAGGGTAGAATCGTGAAGAGCCACGACACCGGGGAGCTGTTTTTT. Translated, it gives CASRQGRIVKSHDTGELFF.

This clonotype was seen a handful of times. The rearrangement joins TRBV7-6 to TRBJ2-1, with 9 bases aligning to TRBD1. Germline CDR1 SGHVS, CDR2 FNYEAQ. V dropped 5 bases and J dropped 1; count of bases not matched to a gene: 6. The CDR3 runs to 16 residues. The CDR3 region has the DNA TGTGCCAGCAGCAAAGCCGGGACAGGGTCCTACAATGAGCAGTTCTTC. Residues: CASSKAGTGSYNEQFF.

CDR3 coding DNA: TGTGCCAGCAGTTTACCGGGGGCAGGGTGGAATACGCAGTATTTT. Protein product: CASSLPGAGWNTQYF. The rearrangement links TRBV27 to TRBJ2-3, with D possibly called TRBD1 or TRBD2 (6 bases each). V was clipped by 2 bases and J by 7 bases, with 16 bases between them. The CDR3 totals 15 residues. Germline-derived CDR1 and CDR2 are MNHEY and SMNVEV (reference sequence).

This clonotype was counted a few times. CDR3 in DNA: TGCAGCGTTGAAGATGCACCGATACCTATCTTTTCCGAGCAGTACTTC. The encoded protein is CSVEDAPIPIFSEQYF. The gene calls are TRBV29-1 and TRBJ2-7, with no clear D. The CDR3 runs to 16 residues. Trimming took off 0 bases at V and 6 bases at J, with 21 bases between the two ends. The V gene's germline CDR1 is SQVTM and CDR2 ANQGSEA.

This clonotype was seen a handful of times. The CDR3 loop is CATSGGAGGTAFF. For the CDR3, the DNA is TGTGCCACCAGTGGCGGGGCCGGGGGCACAGCTTTCTTT. The chain has TRBV24-1 and TRBJ1-1, with D possibly matching TRBD1 (6 bases). The germline V gene encodes CDR1 KGHDR and CDR2 SFDVKD. The CDR3 spans 13 residues. V dropped 5 bases and J dropped 10 bases, with 16 bases sitting between them.